Listed below are T cell receptor beta chains from one sample, sequenced in a study of blood T cell repertoires in COVID-19. Method: immunoSEQ multiplex PCR; TCRdb's copy keeps in-frame clones and lacks some. Of roughly 250,000 clones detected, over 75% appear once; the ten largest clones hold 2% to 2.5%. Sequences were obtained from peripheral blood. All receptors come from a woman aged 40 to 50 who had recovered from COVID-19. CDR3s include the opening cysteine and the closing phenylalanine or tryptophan. A D gene is named only where the DNA matches it firmly. Clone sizes are given selectively: once, few, many, or a class where the clone is expanded.

NA	TRBV18	NA	TRBJ1-6	TGTGCCAGCTCACCACTTCCAGGGAGGGATTCACCCCTCCACTTT	CASSPLPGRDSPLHF
NA	TRBV4-2	TRBD1	TRBJ1-2	TGTGCCAGCAGCCCGTCGGGGACAGGGGGAAGGGGCTACACCTTC	CASSPSGTGGRGYTF
NA	TRBV7-9	NA	TRBJ2-7	TGTGCCAGCAGCTTAGCAGGAGTGAGTTCCTACGAGCAGTACTTC	CASSLAGVSSYEQYF
NA	TRBV30	NA	TRBJ1-4	TGTGCCTGGATCCCGGCGGGGGGGCTCACTAATGAAAAACTGTTTTTT	CAWIPAGGLTNEKLFF
NA	TRBV10-2	NA	TRBJ2-5	TGCGCCAGCAGAAGGGGCTGGGAGACCCAGTACTTC	CASRRGWETQYF
NA	TRBV5-5	NA	TRBJ2-5	TGTGCCAGCAGCCTAAGTGGAGCCCGGGGGATCCAAGAGACCCAGTACTTC	CASSLSGARGIQETQYF
NA	TRBV6-2/TRBV6-3	TRBD1	TRBJ2-5	TGTGCCAGCAGTTACCACGGACAGGCTCAAGAGACCCAGTACTTC	CASSYHGQAQETQYF
NA	TRBV28	TRBD2	TRBJ2-7	TGTGCCAGCAGTTTCTCTAGCGGCACCTACGAGCAGTACTTC	CASSFSSGTYEQYF
NA	TRBV4-2	NA	TRBJ2-6	TGTGCCAGCAGCCAAGCCGATAGCACTGGGGCCAACGTCCTGACTTTC	CASSQADSTGANVLTF
once	TRBV12-3/TRBV12-4	NA	TRBJ2-7	TGTGCCAGCAGTTTAGGGGCGAGCAGTCGTAAGGACTTC	CASSLGASSRKDF
NA	TRBV15	TRBD1	TRBJ2-2	TGTGCCACCAGCAGAAGACAGGGGAGGATCGGGGAGCTGTTTTTT	CATSRRQGRIGELFF
NA	TRBV5-1	TRBD2	TRBJ2-3	TGCGCCAGCAGCTTGGACCAGTTGGGACTACCCACCCGCCCAGATACGCAGTATTTT	CASSLDQLGLPTRPDTQYF
NA	TRBV5-1	NA	TRBJ2-2	TGCGCCAGCAGCTTTAGAGATCCAAACCTAAGAGAGCTGTTTTTT	CASSFRDPNLRELFF
NA	TRBV29-1	NA	TRBJ2-5	TGCAGCGTCAGGGACACCCAAGAGACCCAGTACTTC	CSVRDTQETQYF
NA	TRBV23-1	NA	TRBJ2-7	TGCGCCAGCAGCCTTTTACAGGGTTACTGTTCCTACGAGCAGTACTTC	CASSLLQGYCSYEQYF
NA	TRBV3-1/TRBV3-2	NA	TRBJ2-7	TGTGCCAGCAGCCAAGAGGAAAACAGTAACTACGAGCAGTACTTC	CASSQEENSNYEQYF
once	TRBV7-2	NA	TRBJ2-5	TGTGCCAGCAGCTTAGGAAGGGGTGCGGAGACCCAGTACTTC	CASSLGRGAETQYF
NA	TRBV12-3/TRBV12-4	NA	TRBJ2-5	TGTGCCAGCAGTCGGGCAGGGAAAGAGACCCAGTACTTC	CASSRAGKETQYF
once	TRBV28	NA	TRBJ1-6	TGTGCCAGCAGTTTATATTCCGGGGATAATTCACCCCTCCACTTT	CASSLYSGDNSPLHF
NA	TRBV7-9	TRBD1	TRBJ2-5	TGTGCCAGCAGCCTTAAGGGGGCGCGAGAGACCCAGTACTTC	CASSLKGARETQYF
NA	TRBV19	NA	TRBJ2-6	TGTGCCAGTAGTGTCGGGGGCTCTGGGGCCAACGTCCTGACTTTC	CASSVGGSGANVLTF
once	TRBV7-2	TRBD2	TRBJ2-7	TGTGCCAGCAGCTTAGCTCGATCTCGGACTAGCGGGACCTACGAGCAGTACTTC	CASSLARSRTSGTYEQYF
NA	TRBV6-2/TRBV6-3	NA	TRBJ2-7	TGTGCCAGCAGTTTAGCGGACGAGCAGTACTTC	CASSLADEQYF
NA	TRBV3-1/TRBV3-2	TRBD2	TRBJ2-1	TGTGCCAGCAGCCAAGGGACTAGAGACTACAATGAGCAGTTCTTC	CASSQGTRDYNEQFF
NA	TRBV4-3	NA	TRBJ2-5	TGCGCCAGCAGCCAAGAGGCGGGTCGGAGAGAGACCCAGTACTTC	CASSQEAGRRETQYF
NA	TRBV30	TRBD1	TRBJ2-1	TGTGCCTCGACAGGGGCCTGGGGTGAGCAGTTCTTC	CASTGAWGEQFF
NA	TRBV29-1	NA	TRBJ1-3	TGCAGCGCTCAGGGTTCTTCTGGAAACACCATATATTTT	CSAQGSSGNTIYF
NA	TRBV25-1	TRBD1	TRBJ1-1	TGTGCCAGCAGTGCTACAGGGGGCAGGGAAGCTTTCTTT	CASSATGGREAFF
NA	TRBV18	NA	TRBJ2-1	TGTGCCAGCTCAGGTAGCGGCAGCTCCTACAATGAGCAGTTCTTC	CASSGSGSSYNEQFF
NA	TRBV4-2	TRBD2	TRBJ2-7	TGTGCCAGCAGCCAAGTACTAGCGGGGGGTCTGGGCTCCTACGAGCAGTACTTC	CASSQVLAGGLGSYEQYF
NA	TRBV5-1	NA	TRBJ2-3	TGCGCCAGCAGCTTGGGGACAGTCAGCACAGATACGCAGTATTTT	CASSLGTVSTDTQYF
NA	TRBV6-2/TRBV6-3	TRBD1	TRBJ2-7	TGTGCCAGCACCCCTCAGGGACAGGGGATCTACGAGCAGTACTTC	CASTPQGQGIYEQYF
NA	TRBV7-2	TRBD2	TRBJ2-7	TGTGCCAGCAGCACCCTAGCGGGAGGGCCGTACGAGCAGTACTTC	CASSTLAGGPYEQYF
NA	TRBV21-1	NA	TRBJ2-1	TGTGCCAGCAGAACCACCGGACTAGCGGGAAGGGATGAGCAGTTCTTC	CASRTTGLAGRDEQFF
few	TRBV9	TRBD1	TRBJ1-1	TGTGCCAGCAGCGTAGGGACAGGGTGGACTGAAGCTTTCTTT	CASSVGTGWTEAFF
few	TRBV4-3	NA	TRBJ1-4	TGCGCCAGCAGCTACAAAGGGTGGGGCGGTAACTACAATGAAAAACTGTTTTTT	CASSYKGWGGNYNEKLFF
NA	TRBV28	NA	TRBJ1-5	TGTGCCAGCAGCCGAAGGCAGGGTGGCAATCAGCCCCAGCATTTT	CASSRRQGGNQPQHF
NA	TRBV2	TRBD1	TRBJ1-4	TGTGCCAGCAGTGAGCGCCCGGGACAGGGGTCAAATGAAAAACTGTTTTTT	CASSERPGQGSNEKLFF
NA	TRBV27	NA	TRBJ2-7	TGTGCCAGCAGTTTATCGGTTAGGGGCGAGCAGTACTTC	CASSLSVRGEQYF
NA	TRBV18	TRBD1	TRBJ2-2	TGTGCCAGCTCAGCATCCGGGACAGGGCCCGGGGAGCTGTTTTTT	CASSASGTGPGELFF
NA	TRBV7-3	TRBD1	TRBJ2-1	TGTGCCAGCAGCCCTGGACAGGGGGGAATCAATGAGCAGTTCTTC	CASSPGQGGINEQFF
NA	TRBV28	NA	TRBJ2-1	TGTGCCAGCAGACGATTACAGCTAGCTCACAATGAGCAGTTCTTC	CASRRLQLAHNEQFF
NA	TRBV4-3	NA	TRBJ2-2	TGCGCCAGCAGCCAAGAGGGGGCATTGAACACCGGGGAGCTGTTTTTT	CASSQEGALNTGELFF
NA	TRBV5-4	NA	TRBJ2-1	TGTGCCAGCAGCGCCCCTAGGTACGTGCAGCACAATGAGCAGTTCTTC	CASSAPRYVQHNEQFF
NA	TRBV18	NA	TRBJ1-1	TGTGCCAGCTCACCGCTCGGACAGTCCCGTTTTGAAGCTTTCTTT	CASSPLGQSRFEAFF
NA	TRBV6-4	TRBD1	TRBJ2-3	TGTGCCAGCAGCGTGGACAGGGGGCTTACGCAGTATTTT	CASSVDRGLTQYF
NA	TRBV6-2/TRBV6-3	TRBD2	TRBJ2-5	TGTGCCAGCAGTCCGGGGGGGGCAGCTTGGGAGACCCAGTACTTC	CASSPGGAAWETQYF
NA	TRBV6-6	NA	TRBJ2-1	TGTGCCAGCAGTTACTCGAAAGGGGCATCCTACAATGAGCAGTTCTTC	CASSYSKGASYNEQFF
NA	TRBV7-2	TRBD1	TRBJ1-3	TGTGCCAGCAGTCGTAGTAGGGACAGCTCTGGAAACACCATATATTTT	CASSRSRDSSGNTIYF
NA	TRBV7-2	NA	TRBJ2-1	TGTGCCAGCAGCGCCTACGGGTACAATGAGCAGTTCTTC	CASSAYGYNEQFF
NA	TRBV7-9	TRBD2	TRBJ2-1	TGTGCCAGCAGCTTTAGCGGGAGGGCCCTTTTCTACAATGAGCAGTTCTTC	CASSFSGRALFYNEQFF
once	TRBV9	NA	TRBJ1-1	TGTGCCAGCAGTCAAACAGGTATAGCACCTATGAACACTGAAGCTTTCTTT	CASSQTGIAPMNTEAFF
NA	TRBV25-1	NA	TRBJ2-1	TGTGCCAGCAGTGATTCGCGGGGACTCTCCTACAATGAGCAGTTCTTC	CASSDSRGLSYNEQFF
NA	TRBV7-9	NA	TRBJ1-2	TGTGCCAGCAGCTCCCGGAACTATGGCTACACCTTC	CASSSRNYGYTF
NA	TRBV27	NA	TRBJ2-1	TGTGCCAGCAGTTTACTCGGGCCCGGGGAATATGAGCAGTTCTTC	CASSLLGPGEYEQFF
once	TRBV10-3	NA	TRBJ1-2	TGTGCCATCAGTGAGATGGAGGGCTATGGCTACACCTTC	CAISEMEGYGYTF
NA	TRBV28	NA	TRBJ2-1	TGTGCCAGCAGTTCCCGACAGCTCAGTTACAATGAGCAGTTCTTC	CASSSRQLSYNEQFF
NA	TRBV7-2	TRBD2	TRBJ2-5	TGTGCCAGCAGCCGTACTAGCGACTTAAAGACCCAGTACTTC	CASSRTSDLKTQYF
NA	TRBV30	TRBD1	TRBJ1-4	TGTGCCTGGGACCGTCGGACAGGAGGAGTTGAAAAACTGTTTTTT	CAWDRRTGGVEKLFF